This T cell receptor beta chain was sequenced during a study of blood T cells in healthy people across ages. About this clonotype itself: A read error may explain this, as a much larger clone is one base away.

CDR3 length: 11 residues. The germline gives CDR1 MGHRA, CDR2 YSYEKL. A second PCR, run for about 7 to 12 cycles, used a sample-barcoded 5' primer plus a J-beta primer mix. TCRdb re-analysed the 5' RACE reads in MiXCR, keeping a single row per CDR3 protein. The repertoire has some 1.4 million distinct CDR3 sequences, about 40% of them found once; the top ten carry 7.9%. The specimen sequenced was blood. The origin of this receptor is a woman younger than 30 in good health. The chain has TRBV4-1 and TRBJ2-7; D is undetermined. The CDR3 DNA reads TGCGCCAGCAGCCACCTCTACGGGCAGTACTTC. This encodes CASSHLYGQYF.